Here is one T cell receptor (beta chain) with its context. The junction had 4 bases not matched to a gene; V was cut back by 4 bases and J by 5 bases. This CDR3 region has 13 residues. Germline CDR1 is PRHDT and CDR2 is FYEKMQ (reference sequence). Original analysis: Nucleated cell number was recorded as an estimate derived from reference gene primer amplification. The table came from immunoSEQ multiplex PCR; TCRdb's copy has only in-frame clones and leaves some out. The V and J calls and clone size are taken from that table; D and trimming were inferred from the DNA. The top ten clones hold 2.5% to 4% of a sample with under 200,000 clones, approximately 86% of them seen once. This sample was included in a study of blood T cell repertoires in COVID-19. Study as a whole: Samples came from the United States, Italy and Spain, spanning acute and convalescent COVID-19.

This sequence joins TRBV13 and TRBJ2-5, with 7 positions matching TRBD1. Sequenced: peripheral blood. This clonotype was obtained from a man in his sixties or seventies with acute or convalescent COVID-19. Here the CDR3 reads CASSSTGMETQYF. DNA for the CDR3: TGTGCCAGCAGCTCGACAGGGATGGAGACCCAGTACTTC. Full variable domain (remainder filled in from reference TRBV13 and TRBJ2-5): AAGVIQSPRHLIKEKRETATLKCYPIPRHDTVYWYQQGPGQDPQFLISFYEKMQSDKGSIPDRFSAQQFSDYHSELNMSSLELGDSALYFCASSSTGMETQYFGPGTRLLVL.